The 3 T cell receptor beta chains given below trace back to one sample, sequenced in a study of CD8 T cells in Susac syndrome. It was with random hexamers that about 0.45 to 1 ug RNA was reverse transcribed. TCRdb independently ran MiXCR on the immunoSEQ multiplex PCR reads; one entry per CDR3 protein. The sample lists around 270,000 distinct CDR3 sequences; 65% to 90% were seen once. The sequencing sample was made of CD8+ T cells from PBMCs. The source is a human donor with multiple sclerosis.

V and J are TRBV11-2 and TRBJ2-7, with D maybe TRBD1 (5 bases). From germline, CDR1 is SGHAT and CDR2 FQNNGV. V gave up 3 bases and J gave up 2 bases, with 8 bases separating them. The CDR3 is made up of 13 amino acids. The CDR3 DNA reads as TGTGCCAGCAGCTTTCACAGGACCTACGAGCAGTACTTC. It codes for CASSFHRTYEQYF.

The chain carries TRBV11-2 and TRBJ2-5, with a possible D match to TRBD2 (7 bases). V lost 5 bases to trimming and J lost 4 bases, with 17 bases between them. Germline V gives CDR1 SGHAT, CDR2 FQNNGV. The CDR3 contains 15 residues. CDR3 bases: TGTGCCAGCAGCCCACTGGGAGGGGGGCGAGAGACCCAGTACTTC. Amino acids: CASSPLGGGRETQYF. Variable domain in full (rest from reference TRBV11-2 and TRBJ2-5): EAGVAQSPRYKIIEKRQSVAFWCNPISGHATLYWYQQILGQGPKLLIQFQNNGVVDDSQLPKDRFSAERLKGVDSTLKIQPAKLEDSAVYLCASSPLGGGRETQYFGPGTRLLVL.

This rearrangement joins TRBV7-9 to TRBJ2-3, with D possibly being TRBD1 or TRBD2 (5 bases each). This CDR3 has 12 amino acids. The germline gives CDR1 SEHNR, CDR2 FQNEAQ (reference sequence). Trimming removed 5 bases at V and 13 bases at J, with 16 bases between. The CDR3 reads CASSGRDAGEYF. The CDR3 region has the DNA TGTGCCAGCAGCGGCCGGGACGCCGGGGAGTATTTT.